This is a list of T cell receptor beta chains from one sample in a study of CD8 T cells in ankylosing spondylitis. TCRdb reprocessed the 5' RACE reads with MiXCR, giving one entry per CDR3 protein. The sample yields 180,000 or so distinct CDR3 sequences, around 10% seen once. The sequencing input was blood, either unsorted or a sorted T cell fraction (not recorded which). The receptors derive from a male donor with ankylosing spondylitis or in good health (not recorded which). The CDR3 runs from the conserved cysteine through the conserved F or W. D genes are given only for firm matches. Not all rows give a size; the values are once, few, many and, for expanded clones, a class.

d_call	v_call	clone_size	j_call	cdr3_nt	cdr3_aa
NA	TRBV27	few	TRBJ2-5	TGTGCCAGCAAAAAAGGGCGGAACCAAGAGACCCAGTACTTC	CASKKGRNQETQYF
NA	TRBV29-1	many	TRBJ2-5	TGCAGCGTTGAAGAGCAAGAGACCCAGTACTTC	CSVEEQETQYF
NA	TRBV5-2	NA	TRBJ2-5	TGTGCCAGGGGCCCCGGGCCTAGCGGGAGCCAAGAGACCCAGTACTTC	CARGPGPSGSQETQYF
TRBD2	TRBV2	NA	TRBJ2-1	TGTGCCAGCAGTGCTCCGGGACTAGCGGGGGTCAATGAGCAGTTCTTC	CASSAPGLAGVNEQFF
NA	TRBV5-6	many	TRBJ2-7	TGTGCCAGCAGCTTTAATTACGAGCAGTACTTC	CASSFNYEQYF
NA	TRBV7-6	many	TRBJ2-4	TGTGCCAGCAGCCGGGACTCCCCTCCCAAAAACATTCAGTACTTC	CASSRDSPPKNIQYF
NA	TRBV6-5	NA	TRBJ1-2	TGTGCCAGCAGTTCCTCGGCACTCACTAACTATGGCTACACCTTC	CASSSSALTNYGYTF
NA	TRBV14	many	TRBJ1-1	TGTGCCAGCAGCCATTACCAATCTAGACTAACAGGGAACACTGAAGCTTTCTTT	CASSHYQSRLTGNTEAFF
NA	TRBV12-3/TRBV12-4	many	TRBJ2-5	TGTGCCAGCAGTTTAACCGGGGTTGGCGAGACCCAGTACTTC	CASSLTGVGETQYF
TRBD2	TRBV7-9	few	TRBJ2-1	TGTGCCAGCAGCTTGGGAGTAGCGGGTAATTCTGAGCAGTTCTTC	CASSLGVAGNSEQFF
NA	TRBV20-1	many	TRBJ2-3	TGCAGTGCTAGAGATATCTTACTATCTAGCACAGATACGCAGTATTTT	CSARDILLSSTDTQYF
NA	TRBV7-2	many	TRBJ2-3	TGTGCCAGCAGCCAAAGCCATATCGATTCAGATACGCAGTATTTT	CASSQSHIDSDTQYF
NA	TRBV12-3/TRBV12-4	few	TRBJ2-5	TGTGCCAGCAGTGGAAACTTGGAGACCCAGTACTTC	CASSGNLETQYF
TRBD2	TRBV6-1	many	TRBJ2-1	TGTGCCAGCAGCCTTCGACTAGCGGGGGGGGTGGGGAATGAGCAGTTCTTC	CASSLRLAGGVGNEQFF
TRBD2	TRBV7-6	many	TRBJ2-2	TGTGCCAGCAGCTTATCGGCGGGAGGTACCGGGGAGCTGTTTTTT	CASSLSAGGTGELFF
TRBD2	TRBV4-2	NA	TRBJ2-2	TGTGCCAGCAGCCAAGTAGTTCGGACTAGCGGATTCAGGAGGGGGGAGCTGTTTTTT	CASSQVVRTSGFRRGELFF
NA	TRBV24-1	NA	TRBJ2-1	TGTGGGACCTTTTACCGAGCACGCTCCCTACCAGCGGTAAGCTCCTACAATGAGCAGTTCTTC	CGTFYRARSLPAVSSYNEQFF
TRBD2	TRBV20-1	many	TRBJ2-1	TGCAGTGCTAGAGCGGGCGGGAGGGCCGCTGGAGAGCAGTTCTTC	CSARAGGRAAGEQFF
NA	TRBV2	few	TRBJ2-7	TGTGCCAGCAGTGAGGTCTACGAGCAGTACTTC	CASSEVYEQYF
NA	TRBV19	few	TRBJ1-2	TGTGCCAGTAGTATAGTTCTAGGGGACGGCTACACCTTC	CASSIVLGDGYTF
NA	TRBV6-5	NA	TRBJ2-7	TGTGCCAGCAGTTCGGGGGCCCCAGGGGTCTCCTACGAGCAGTACTTC	CASSSGAPGVSYEQYF
TRBD2	TRBV5-1	NA	TRBJ2-3	TGCGCCAGCAGCTCTAGCGGGAGCTTCACAGATACGCAGTATTTT	CASSSSGSFTDTQYF
NA	TRBV6-5	NA	TRBJ2-1	TGTGCCAGCAGTTACTTTAGGGGGAACAATGAGCAGTTCTTC	CASSYFRGNNEQFF
NA	TRBV12-3/TRBV12-4	NA	TRBJ2-1	TGTGCCAGCAGTTTAGTTCGGGGGTCGACGAATGAGCAGTTCTTC	CASSLVRGSTNEQFF
TRBD1	TRBV4-3	many	TRBJ2-2	TGCGCCAGCAGCCAAGATATCGGACAGGGGGCCGGGGAGCTGTTTTTT	CASSQDIGQGAGELFF
TRBD2	TRBV6-5	NA	TRBJ2-7	TGTGCCAGCAGTTACGGTCTAGCGGGGGTCCTCGAGCAGTACTTC	CASSYGLAGVLEQYF
NA	TRBV9	many	TRBJ2-1	TGTGCCAGCAGCGCCACGGGGTCTAGCTCGCCTTTCTTC	CASSATGSSSPFF
NA	TRBV15	NA	TRBJ2-3	TGTGCCACCAGCAGACTGGGTACTAGCACAGATAAGCAGTATTTT	CATSRLGTSTDKQYF
TRBD1	TRBV28	NA	TRBJ2-5	TGTGCCAGCAGGCCAGGGGGAGAGACCCAGTACTTC	CASRPGGETQYF
NA	TRBV5-1	few	TRBJ2-2	TGCGCCAGCAGGGACCACGGCACCGGGGAGCTGTTTTTT	CASRDHGTGELFF
TRBD2	TRBV7-9	many	TRBJ2-1	TGTGCCAGCACTTCCACACTTCAACTAGCGGGGGTCTATGAGCAGTTCTTC	CASTSTLQLAGVYEQFF
NA	TRBV3-1	many	TRBJ1-1	TGTGCCAGCGGTCATGGAGCCCAGGACACTGAAGCTTTCTTT	CASGHGAQDTEAFF
TRBD1	TRBV18	few	TRBJ1-1	TGTGCCAGCTCACCTGGACAGGGGGCGAGCACTGAAGCTTTCTTT	CASSPGQGASTEAFF
NA	TRBV30	NA	TRBJ1-3	TGTGCCTGGAGTGTAGGGGAAACTGGAAACACCATATATTTT	CAWSVGETGNTIYF
NA	TRBV7-8	few	TRBJ1-2	TGTGCCAGCAGCTTCGACAGCTATGGAGGCTACACCTTC	CASSFDSYGGYTF
NA	TRBV2	many	TRBJ1-6	TGTGCCAGCAGTGACCCGGGACGGGGGTCACCCCTCCACTTT	CASSDPGRGSPLHF
NA	TRBV20-1	NA	TRBJ2-1	TGCAGTGTTGGGAGCCAGGTCGATGAGCAGTTCTTC	CSVGSQVDEQFF
NA	TRBV20-1	many	TRBJ2-5	TGCAGTGCTAGACCGGGGAAAACCGTCGAAGAGACCCAGTACTTC	CSARPGKTVEETQYF
TRBD2	TRBV30	NA	TRBJ2-3	TGTGCCTGGAAACTAGCGGGAACAGATACGCAGTATTTT	CAWKLAGTDTQYF
TRBD1	TRBV5-1	NA	TRBJ1-2	TGCGCCAGCAGCTTGGAAAACAGGGGGAACTATGGCTACACCTTC	CASSLENRGNYGYTF
TRBD2	TRBV7-2	few	TRBJ2-2	TGTGCCAGCAGCCCCGGGGTAGCGGGGCCTACCGGGGAGCTGTTTTTT	CASSPGVAGPTGELFF
NA	TRBV20-1	NA	TRBJ1-4	TGCAGTGCTAGAGCATTCTCTAGTGAATTGGGTGAAAAACTGTTTTTT	CSARAFSSELGEKLFF
NA	TRBV5-1	many	TRBJ2-7	TGCGCCAGCAGCTTCGGCGAAGGGGCGGTCGAGCAGTACTTC	CASSFGEGAVEQYF
TRBD1	TRBV6-6	many	TRBJ1-2	TGTGCCAGTGAGGGGGCCGGGGGGCCGGGCTACACCTTC	CASEGAGGPGYTF
NA	TRBV10-3	many	TRBJ2-2	TGTGCCATCAGTGAGGGAGACCTCACCGGGGAGCTGTTTTTT	CAISEGDLTGELFF
NA	TRBV3-1	few	TRBJ1-5	TGTGCCAGCAGCCCCTCGTCGCAACGGAATCAGCCCCAGCATTTT	CASSPSSQRNQPQHF
NA	TRBV19	many	TRBJ2-5	TGTGCCAGTAGTAACGGGCGAGGAGAGACCCAGTACTTC	CASSNGRGETQYF
NA	TRBV29-1	many	TRBJ2-3	TGCAGCGTTGGAGAGACAGTCGATACGCAGTATTTT	CSVGETVDTQYF
NA	TRBV20-1	many	TRBJ2-1	TGCAGTGCTTCGACTGTGGGTGAGCAGTTCTTC	CSASTVGEQFF
NA	TRBV5-1	many	TRBJ2-1	TGCGCCAGCAGCGCGACGGGTTACAATGAGCAGTTCTTC	CASSATGYNEQFF
NA	TRBV24-1	many	TRBJ2-4	TGTGCCACCAGTGACAAGACTGACATAAACATTCAGTACTTC	CATSDKTDINIQYF
TRBD2	TRBV12-3/TRBV12-4	NA	TRBJ2-2	TGTGCCAGCAGTTTGTCTGGGAGGGCCGCCGGGGAGCTGTTTTTT	CASSLSGRAAGELFF
NA	TRBV10-3	many	TRBJ2-3	TGTGCCATCAGTGAAAGACCGACGGCAGATACGCAGTATTTT	CAISERPTADTQYF
NA	TRBV5-1	NA	TRBJ2-1	TGCGCCAGCAGCTTGGTAGCGGAGATCTCCTACAATGAGCAGTTCTTC	CASSLVAEISYNEQFF